The present entry profiles one T cell receptor (beta chain) with its context. The sample belongs to a study of blood T cell repertoires in COVID-19. The wider study: Samples taken during acute and convalescent COVID-19 were collected in the United States, Italy and Spain. Nucleic acid was either cDNA or gDNA, and it came from T cells, B-cell-depleted T cells, or PBMCs.

TCRdb's table, derived via immunoSEQ multiplex PCR, lists solely in-frame clones and lacks some. Counted here are over 300,000 clones, approximately 85% occurring once; the ten biggest clones make up 2.2%. Participants were placed into cohorts based on the clinical history they reported. Cohort 3 recovery required two negative PCRs, clearance, or symptom resolution. The germline V gene encodes CDR1 SGHRS and CDR2 YFSETQ. Trimming took 2 bases from V and 2 from J; bases not matched to a gene: 4. The CDR3 consists of 15 residues. The rearrangement links TRBV5-1 to TRBJ1-3; TRBD1 agrees at 7 bases. The receptor comes from a man between 25 and 39 years old who had recovered from COVID-19. Source material: PBMCs or T cells enriched from blood (not recorded which). The CDR3 spells CASSLTGATGNTIYF. CDR3 DNA sequence: TGCGCCAGCAGCTTAACAGGGGCGACTGGAAACACCATATATTTT.